These 11 T cell receptor beta chains came from one sample sequenced in a study of T cell responses to AZD1222 COVID-19 vaccine. Here immunoSEQ multiplex PCR was the method, and the copy in TCRdb shows in-frame clones only, minus some. Among about 150,000 clones listed, roughly nine tenths were seen once. This sample comprised peripheral blood, obtained 28 days after the second AZD1222 dose. The receptors originated from an adult who received the AZD1222 COVID-19 vaccine.

V is TRBV15 and J is TRBJ2-3; the D gene is possibly TRBD2 (5 bases). The CDR3 is 14 residues long. Germline V gives CDR1 LNHNV, CDR2 YYDKDF (reference sequence). Trimming pared 9 bases from V and 4 bases from J, leaving 17 bases between. The CDR3 DNA follows: TGTGCCACAGGAGGCCCGAGGACTTCAGATACGCAGTATTTT. Residues: CATGGPRTSDTQYF.

The V call is TRBV30, the J call TRBJ2-5; 11 bases line up with TRBD2. Germline CDR1 reads GTSNPN; CDR2 reads SVGIG (reference sequence). The length of the CDR3 is 15 residues. J lost 4 bases, V lost 0 bases, and 4 bases had no gene match. CDR3 amino acids: CAWSVSTSGRETQYF. For the CDR3, the DNA is TGTGCCTGGAGTGTCTCCACTAGCGGGAGAGAGACCCAGTACTTC.

V is TRBV10-3 and J is TRBJ1-5, with unresolved D. Germline lookup yields CDR1 ENHRY and CDR2 SYGVKD. There are 14 residues in the CDR3. With 3 bases removed from V and 0 bases from J, the gap between germline ends came to 6 bases. The CDR3 loop is CAISELYSNQPQHF. The CDR3 DNA follows: TGTGCCATCAGTGAACTCTATAGCAATCAGCCCCAGCATTTT.

This clone was found once. V gene TRBV19 combines with J gene TRBJ1-1; D is perhaps TRBD1 (5 bases). Germline CDR1 reads LNHDA; CDR2 reads SQIVND (reference sequence). This CDR3 is built from 12 residues. The V end was cut by 6 bases, the J end by 4 bases, with 9 bases between. CDR3 amino acids: CASSPGTTEAFF. The CDR3 nucleotides read TGTGCCAGTAGCCCAGGGACCACTGAAGCTTTCTTT.

The rearrangement links TRBV19 to TRBJ2-2, with TRBD2 identical over 7 bases. The CDR3 consists of 15 residues. Germline V CDR1 and CDR2: LNHDA, SQIVND (reference sequence). V was pared by 3 bases and J by 4 bases, with 5 bases of the junction left unmatched. CDR3 DNA: TGTGCCAGTAGTATTGGGGGAGGGACCACCGGGGAGCTGTTTTTT. It translates to CASSIGGGTTGELFF.

This chain connects TRBV7-3 to TRBJ2-2; D unresolved. V lost 3 bases, J lost 4 bases, and 9 bases lay in between. The germline V gene encodes CDR1 SGHTA and CDR2 FQGTGA. The CDR3 consists of 14 residues. DNA of the CDR3: TGTGCCAGCAGCTTTGGGCACCTCACCGGGGAGCTGTTTTTT. Translation: CASSFGHLTGELFF.

The chain couples TRBV19 to TRBJ1-4, with D maybe TRBD1 (6 bases). Between the trimmed V and J ends, which lost 7 bases and 5 bases, there was a span of 11 bases. Germline values: CDR1 LNHDA, CDR2 SQIVND (reference sequence). The CDR3 has 13 residues. Written as DNA, the CDR3 is TGTGCCAGTAAGGGGGGAGGGAATGAAAAACTGTTTTTT. Translating gives CASKGGGNEKLFF.

The J gene is TRBJ2-5, the V gene TRBV11-3, with D unresolved. V was trimmed by 5 bases and J by 5 bases, leaving 15 bases between them. In germline, CDR1 is SGHNT, CDR2 YENEEA. CDR3 length: 14 amino acids. As DNA, the CDR3 is TGTGCCAGCAGCCCCTTTCTTGATGACGAGACCCAGTACTTC. Its translation: CASSPFLDDETQYF.

The chain links TRBV7-2 to TRBJ2-3; D perhaps matches TRBD2 (5 bases). From germline, CDR1 is SGHTA and CDR2 FQGNSA. V was cut by 3 bases and J by 0 bases, with 7 bases left in between. The CDR3 extends over 14 amino acids. Here the CDR3 reads CASSFRTSTDTQYF. CDR3 nucleotide sequence: TGTGCCAGCAGCTTCCGGACTAGCACAGATACGCAGTATTTT.

J is TRBJ2-7 and V is TRBV3-1 (or the pseudogene TRBV3-2), with TRBD2 matching over 14 bases. Germline V gene lookup returns CDR1 LGHDT and CDR2 YNNKEL (reference sequence). V dropped 4 bases and J dropped 4; count of bases not matched to a gene: 3. The CDR3 extends over 15 amino acids. This chain's CDR3 is CASSPGTSGSYEQYF. CDR3 in DNA: TGTGCCAGCAGCCCTGGGACTAGCGGGAGTTACGAGCAGTACTTC.

This chain joins TRBV7-8 and TRBJ1-2; possible D gene TRBD1, 5 bases. The CDR3 consists of 13 residues. Trimming left V 5 bases short and J 5 bases short, with 12 bases between. Per the germline V gene, CDR1 is SGHVS and CDR2 is FQNEAQ. The CDR3 nucleotides are TGTGCCAGCAGCCCCAAGGCAGGGTATGGCTACACCTTC. This translates into CASSPKAGYGYTF.